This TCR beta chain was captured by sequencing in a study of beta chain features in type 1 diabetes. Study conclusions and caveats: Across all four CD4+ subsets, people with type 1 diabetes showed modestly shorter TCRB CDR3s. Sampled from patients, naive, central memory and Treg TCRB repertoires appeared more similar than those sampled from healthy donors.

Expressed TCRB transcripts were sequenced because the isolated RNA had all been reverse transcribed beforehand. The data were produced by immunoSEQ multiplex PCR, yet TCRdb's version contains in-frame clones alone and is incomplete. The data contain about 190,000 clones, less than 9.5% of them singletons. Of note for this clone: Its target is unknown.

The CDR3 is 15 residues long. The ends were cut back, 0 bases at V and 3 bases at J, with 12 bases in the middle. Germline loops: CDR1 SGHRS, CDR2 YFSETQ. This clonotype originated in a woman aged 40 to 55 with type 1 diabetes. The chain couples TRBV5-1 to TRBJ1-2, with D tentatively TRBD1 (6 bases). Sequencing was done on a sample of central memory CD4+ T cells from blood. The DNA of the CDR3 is TGCGCCAGCAGCTTGGATTCCCAGGGGCACTATGGCTACACCTTC. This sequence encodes CASSLDSQGHYGYTF.